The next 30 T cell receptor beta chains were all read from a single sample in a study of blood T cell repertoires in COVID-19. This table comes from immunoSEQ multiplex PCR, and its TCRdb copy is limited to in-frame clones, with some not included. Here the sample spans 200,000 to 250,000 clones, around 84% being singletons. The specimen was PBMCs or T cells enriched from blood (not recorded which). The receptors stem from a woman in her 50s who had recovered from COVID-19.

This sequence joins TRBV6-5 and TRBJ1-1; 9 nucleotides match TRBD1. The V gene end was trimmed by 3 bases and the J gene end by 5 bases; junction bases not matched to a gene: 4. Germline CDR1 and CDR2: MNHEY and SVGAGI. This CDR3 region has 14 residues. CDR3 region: CASSYRTGVTEAFF. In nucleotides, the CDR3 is TGTGCCAGCAGTTATCGGACAGGGGTTACTGAAGCTTTCTTT.

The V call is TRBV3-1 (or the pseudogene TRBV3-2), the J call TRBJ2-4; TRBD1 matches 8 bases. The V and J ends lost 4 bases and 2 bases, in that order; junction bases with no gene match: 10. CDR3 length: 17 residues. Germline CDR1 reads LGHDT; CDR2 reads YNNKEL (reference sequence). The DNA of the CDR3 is TGTGCCAGCAGCCCAGACAGGGGCCGCTCATCCAAAAACATTCAGTACTTC. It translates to CASSPDRGRSSKNIQYF.

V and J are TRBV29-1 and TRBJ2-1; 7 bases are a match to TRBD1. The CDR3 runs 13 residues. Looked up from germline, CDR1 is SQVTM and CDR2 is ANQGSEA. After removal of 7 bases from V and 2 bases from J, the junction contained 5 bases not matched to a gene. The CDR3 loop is CSGRDSTYNEQFF. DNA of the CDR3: TGCAGCGGCCGGGACAGCACCTACAATGAGCAGTTCTTC.

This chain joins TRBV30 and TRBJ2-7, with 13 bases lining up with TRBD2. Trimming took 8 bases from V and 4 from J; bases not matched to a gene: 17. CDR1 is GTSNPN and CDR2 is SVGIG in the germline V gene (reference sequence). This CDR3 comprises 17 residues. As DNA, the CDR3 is TGTGCCCTCGAACTACCCTTACCGGGACTAGCGGGGTACGAGCAGTACTTC. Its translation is CALELPLPGLAGYEQYF.

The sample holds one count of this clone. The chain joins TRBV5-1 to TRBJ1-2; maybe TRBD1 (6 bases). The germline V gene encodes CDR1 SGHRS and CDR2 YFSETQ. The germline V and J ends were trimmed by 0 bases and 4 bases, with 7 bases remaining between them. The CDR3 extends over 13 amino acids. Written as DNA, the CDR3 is TGCGCCAGCAGCTTGGACAGGGCCTATGGCTACACCTTC. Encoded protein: CASSLDRAYGYTF.

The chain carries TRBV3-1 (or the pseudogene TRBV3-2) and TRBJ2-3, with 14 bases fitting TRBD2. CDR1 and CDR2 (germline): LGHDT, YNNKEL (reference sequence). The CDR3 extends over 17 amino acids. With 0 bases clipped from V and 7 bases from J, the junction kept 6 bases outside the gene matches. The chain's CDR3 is CASSQETSGRAIYTQYF. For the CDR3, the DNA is TGTGCCAGCAGCCAAGAGACTAGCGGGAGGGCCATATATACGCAGTATTTT.

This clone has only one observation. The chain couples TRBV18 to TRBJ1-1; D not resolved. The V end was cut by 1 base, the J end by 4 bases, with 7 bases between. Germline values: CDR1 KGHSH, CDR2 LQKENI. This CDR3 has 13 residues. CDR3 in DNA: TGTGCCAGCTCACCACAGTATAGCACTGAAGCTTTCTTT. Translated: CASSPQYSTEAFF.

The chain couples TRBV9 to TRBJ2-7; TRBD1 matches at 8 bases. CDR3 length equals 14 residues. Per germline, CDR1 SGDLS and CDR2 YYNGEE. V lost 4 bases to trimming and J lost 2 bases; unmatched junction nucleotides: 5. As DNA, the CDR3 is TGTGCCAGCAGCCCCGGGACAGGAACCTACGAGCAGTACTTC. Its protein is CASSPGTGTYEQYF.

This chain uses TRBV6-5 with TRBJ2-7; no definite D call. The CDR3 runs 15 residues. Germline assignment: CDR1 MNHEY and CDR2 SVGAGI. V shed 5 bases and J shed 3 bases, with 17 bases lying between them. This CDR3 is CASSPVSERFYEQYF. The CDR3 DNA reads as TGTGCCAGCAGTCCCGTGTCCGAGCGATTCTACGAGCAGTACTTC.

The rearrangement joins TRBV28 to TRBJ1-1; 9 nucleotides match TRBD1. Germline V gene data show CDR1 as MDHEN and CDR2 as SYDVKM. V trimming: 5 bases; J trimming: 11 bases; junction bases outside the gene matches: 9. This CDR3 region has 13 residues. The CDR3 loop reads CASSGTGTIGAFF. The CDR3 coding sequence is TGTGCCAGCAGTGGGACAGGGACAATTGGGGCTTTCTTT.

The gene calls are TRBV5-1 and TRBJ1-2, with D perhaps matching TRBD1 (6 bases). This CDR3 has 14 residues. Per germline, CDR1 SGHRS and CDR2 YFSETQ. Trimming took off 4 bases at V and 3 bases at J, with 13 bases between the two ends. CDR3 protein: CASSAQQGYYGYTF. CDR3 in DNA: TGCGCCAGCAGCGCACAGCAGGGGTACTATGGCTACACCTTC.

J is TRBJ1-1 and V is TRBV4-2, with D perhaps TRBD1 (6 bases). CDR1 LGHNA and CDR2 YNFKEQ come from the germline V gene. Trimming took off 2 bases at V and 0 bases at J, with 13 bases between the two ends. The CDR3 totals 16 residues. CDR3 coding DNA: TGTGCCAGCAGCCAATTTACAGGGAAAATGAACACTGAAGCTTTCTTT. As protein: CASSQFTGKMNTEAFF.

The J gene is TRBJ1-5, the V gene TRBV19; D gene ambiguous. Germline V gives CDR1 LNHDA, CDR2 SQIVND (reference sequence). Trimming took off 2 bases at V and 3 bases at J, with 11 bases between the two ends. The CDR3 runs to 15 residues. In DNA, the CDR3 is TGTGCCAGTAGTATACAAGCGGGCACCAATCAGCCCCAGCATTTT. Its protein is CASSIQAGTNQPQHF.

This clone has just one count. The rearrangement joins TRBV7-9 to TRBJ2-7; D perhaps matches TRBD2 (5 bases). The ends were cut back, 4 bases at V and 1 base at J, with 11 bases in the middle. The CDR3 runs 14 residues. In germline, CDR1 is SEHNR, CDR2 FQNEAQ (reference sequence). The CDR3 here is CASSSQRASYEQYF. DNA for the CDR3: TGTGCCAGCAGCTCTCAGAGGGCGTCCTACGAGCAGTACTTC.

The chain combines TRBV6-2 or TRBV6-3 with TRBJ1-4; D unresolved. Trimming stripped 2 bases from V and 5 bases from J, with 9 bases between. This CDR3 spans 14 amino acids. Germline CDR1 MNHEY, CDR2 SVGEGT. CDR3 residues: CASSYGRENEKLFF. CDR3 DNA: TGTGCCAGCAGTTACGGACGGGAGAATGAAAAACTGTTTTTT.

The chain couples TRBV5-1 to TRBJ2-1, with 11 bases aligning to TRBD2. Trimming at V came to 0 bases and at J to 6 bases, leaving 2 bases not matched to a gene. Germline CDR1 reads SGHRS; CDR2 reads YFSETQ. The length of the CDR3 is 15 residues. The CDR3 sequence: CASSLVLAGVNEQFF. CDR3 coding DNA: TGCGCCAGCAGCTTGGTACTAGCGGGAGTCAATGAGCAGTTCTTC.

The CDR3 spells CASSQEEGAREKLFF. The CDR3 region has the DNA TGCGCCAGCAGCCAAGAGGAAGGGGCCCGGGAAAAACTGTTTTTT. The chain carries TRBV4-3 and TRBJ1-4, with a possible D match to TRBD1 (5 bases). This CDR3 is 15 amino acids long. The germline CDR1 and CDR2 sequences are LGHNA and YSLEER. The ends were cut back, 0 bases at V and 8 bases at J, with 13 bases in the middle.

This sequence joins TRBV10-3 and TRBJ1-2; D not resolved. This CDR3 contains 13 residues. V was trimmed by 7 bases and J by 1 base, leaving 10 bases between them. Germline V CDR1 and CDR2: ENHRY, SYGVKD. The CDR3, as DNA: TGTGCCATCACCGACAAGTTTAACTATGGCTACACCTTC. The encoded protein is CAITDKFNYGYTF.

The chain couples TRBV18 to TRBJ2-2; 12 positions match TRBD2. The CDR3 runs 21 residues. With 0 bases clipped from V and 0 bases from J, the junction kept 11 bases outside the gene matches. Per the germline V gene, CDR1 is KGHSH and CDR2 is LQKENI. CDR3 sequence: CASSPPRTSGNPQSNTGELFF. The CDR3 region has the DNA TGTGCCAGCTCACCACCCCGGACTAGCGGGAACCCCCAATCGAACACCGGGGAGCTGTTTTTT.

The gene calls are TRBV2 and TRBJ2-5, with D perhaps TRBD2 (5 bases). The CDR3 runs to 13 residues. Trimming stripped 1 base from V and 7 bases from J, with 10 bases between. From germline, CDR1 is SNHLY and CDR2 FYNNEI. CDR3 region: CASSEGAVGTQYF. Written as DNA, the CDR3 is TGTGCCAGCAGTGAAGGAGCGGTGGGGACCCAGTACTTC.

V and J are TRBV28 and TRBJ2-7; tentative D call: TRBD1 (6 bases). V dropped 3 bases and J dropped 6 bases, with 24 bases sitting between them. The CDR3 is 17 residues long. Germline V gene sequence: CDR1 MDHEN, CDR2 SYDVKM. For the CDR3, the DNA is TGTGCCAGCAGTTTTCGGCAGGTACCGGGACAACACCGCGAGCAGTACTTC. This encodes CASSFRQVPGQHREQYF.

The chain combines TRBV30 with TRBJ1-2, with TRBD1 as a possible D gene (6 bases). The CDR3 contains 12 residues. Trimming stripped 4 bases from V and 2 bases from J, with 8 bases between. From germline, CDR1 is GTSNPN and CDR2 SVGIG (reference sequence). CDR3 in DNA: TGTGCCTGGAACAGGGACAACTATGGCTACACCTTC. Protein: CAWNRDNYGYTF.

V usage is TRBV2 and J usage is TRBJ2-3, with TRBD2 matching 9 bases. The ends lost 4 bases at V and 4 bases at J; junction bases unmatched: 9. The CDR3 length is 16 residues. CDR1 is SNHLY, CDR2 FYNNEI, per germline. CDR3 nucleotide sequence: TGTGCCAGCAGTGCCTTCGGGGCGGGAGGGCCAGATACGCAGTATTTT. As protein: CASSAFGAGGPDTQYF. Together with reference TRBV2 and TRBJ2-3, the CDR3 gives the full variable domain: EPEVTQTPSHQVTQMGQEVILRCVPISNHLYFYWYRQILGQKVEFLVSFYNNEISEKSEIFDDQFSVERPDGSNFTLKIRSTKLEDSAMYFCASSAFGAGGPDTQYFGPGTRLTVL.

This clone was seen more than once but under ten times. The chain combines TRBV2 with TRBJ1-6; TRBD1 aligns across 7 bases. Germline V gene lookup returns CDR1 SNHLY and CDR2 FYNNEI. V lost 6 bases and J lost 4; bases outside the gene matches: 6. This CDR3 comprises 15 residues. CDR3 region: CASRKGTEYNSPLHF. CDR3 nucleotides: TGTGCCAGCAGGAAAGGGACAGAATATAATTCACCCCTCCACTTT.

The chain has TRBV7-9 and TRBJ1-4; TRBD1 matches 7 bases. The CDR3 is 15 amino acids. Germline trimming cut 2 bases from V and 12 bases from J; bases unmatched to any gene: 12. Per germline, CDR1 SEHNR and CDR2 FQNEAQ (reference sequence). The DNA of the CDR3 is TGTGCCAGCAGCTTACCCCATCGACAGGGCGAGGAACTGTTTTTT. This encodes CASSLPHRQGEELFF. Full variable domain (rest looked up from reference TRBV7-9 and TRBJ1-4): DTGVSQNPRHKITKRGQNVTFRCDPISEHNRLYWYRQTLGQGPEFLTYFQNEAQLEKSRLLSDRFSAERPKGSFSTLEIQRTEQGDSAMYLCASSLPHRQGEELFFGSGTQLSVL.

The CDR3 protein is CASSERGGGEKLFF. The CDR3, as DNA: TGTGCCAGCAGTGAACGGGGAGGGGGTGAAAAACTGTTTTTT. The chain joins TRBV2 to TRBJ1-4, with D possibly matching TRBD1 (6 bases). This CDR3 comprises 14 residues. Germline-derived CDR1 and CDR2 are SNHLY and FYNNEI. With 2 bases removed from V and 7 bases from J, the gap between germline ends came to 11 bases.

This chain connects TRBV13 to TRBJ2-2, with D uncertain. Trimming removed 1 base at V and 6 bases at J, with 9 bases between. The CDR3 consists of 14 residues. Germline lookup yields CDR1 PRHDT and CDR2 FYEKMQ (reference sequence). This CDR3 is CASSLVASPGELFF. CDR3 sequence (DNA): TGTGCCAGCAGCTTAGTCGCGTCACCCGGGGAGCTGTTTTTT.

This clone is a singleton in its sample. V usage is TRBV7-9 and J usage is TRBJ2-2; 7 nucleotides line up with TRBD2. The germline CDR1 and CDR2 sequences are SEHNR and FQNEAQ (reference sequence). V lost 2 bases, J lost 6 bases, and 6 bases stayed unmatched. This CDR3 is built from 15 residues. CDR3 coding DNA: TGTGCCAGCAGCTTATGGACGGGAGGTCCCGGGGAGCTGTTTTTT. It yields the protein CASSLWTGGPGELFF.

This chain's CDR3 is CASSPQGNGGYTF. CDR3 nucleotide sequence: TGTGCCAGCAGCCCACAGGGTAACGGTGGCTACACCTTC. The rearrangement links TRBV5-4 to TRBJ1-2; D is possibly TRBD1 (6 bases). CDR1 and CDR2 (germline): SGHNT, YYREEE (reference sequence). CDR3 length: 13 amino acids. The V end lost 4 bases, the J end lost 7 bases, and 14 bases lay between the germline ends.

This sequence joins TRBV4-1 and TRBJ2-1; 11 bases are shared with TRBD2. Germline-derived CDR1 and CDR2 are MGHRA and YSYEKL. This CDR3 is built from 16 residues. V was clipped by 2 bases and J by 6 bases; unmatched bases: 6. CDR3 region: CASSQTGLAGLNEQFF. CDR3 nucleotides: TGCGCCAGCAGCCAAACCGGACTAGCGGGTCTCAATGAGCAGTTCTTC.